What follows are 18 T cell receptor beta chains derived from one specimen sequenced in a study of CD8 T cells in Susac syndrome. Random hexamers served to reverse transcribe roughly 0.5 to 1 ug RNA. Via MiXCR, TCRdb re-called the immunoSEQ multiplex PCR reads, giving one row per CDR3 protein. Of roughly 150,000 distinct CDR3 sequences in the sample, approximately 93% were seen once. Sequenced input: CD4+ T cells from PBMCs. The receptor set was obtained from a human donor with multiple sclerosis.

The V call is TRBV20-1, the J call TRBJ2-7; 9 bases align to TRBD2. Germline values: CDR1 DFQATT, CDR2 SNEGSKA (reference sequence). This CDR3 region has 16 residues. V was pared by 6 bases and J by 5 bases, with 17 bases of the junction left unmatched. The CDR3 loop is CSATYYIAGAGNEQYF. The CDR3 nucleotides read TGCAGTGCCACCTACTATATAGCGGGAGCGGGTAACGAGCAGTACTTC.

This sequence joins TRBV28 and TRBJ2-1; D unresolved. Trimming stripped 4 bases from V and 1 base from J, with 14 bases between. Germline V lookup: CDR1 MDHEN, CDR2 SYDVKM. CDR3 length: 16 residues. The CDR3 protein is CASSSPSRSSYNEQFF. For the CDR3, the DNA is TGTGCCAGCAGTTCCCCCTCCAGGAGTTCCTACAATGAGCAGTTCTTC.

V gene TRBV15 combines with J gene TRBJ2-7; D might be TRBD1 (5 bases). V lost 3 bases, J lost 6 bases, and 12 bases lay in between. The CDR3 is 13 amino acids. Germline V lookup: CDR1 LNHNV, CDR2 YYDKDF (reference sequence). In DNA, the CDR3 is TGTGCCACCAGCAGGGACACAGCTAGCGAGCAGTACTTC. Encoded protein: CATSRDTASEQYF.

The gene calls are TRBV20-1 and TRBJ1-6; 8 bases map to TRBD1. The CDR3 is made up of 15 amino acids. V shed 2 bases, J shed 5 bases, and the junction held 5 bases outside the gene matches. Germline V lookup: CDR1 DFQATT, CDR2 SNEGSKA (reference sequence). In DNA, the CDR3 is TGCAGTGCTAGACCGGGACAGGCAAATAATTCACCCCTCCACTTT. Its translation is CSARPGQANNSPLHF.

This chain uses TRBV4-2 with TRBJ2-2; D assignment may be TRBD1 or TRBD2 (6 bases each). This CDR3 region has 15 residues. The ends were cut back, 0 bases at V and 5 bases at J, with 10 bases in the middle. CDR1 is LGHNA, CDR2 YNFKEQ, per germline. CDR3 sequence (DNA): TGTGCCAGCAGCCAAGATTCGGGGGCGACCGGGGAGCTGTTTTTT. This codes for CASSQDSGATGELFF.

The rearrangement joins TRBV6-2 or TRBV6-3 to TRBJ1-1; 8 bases fit TRBD1. This CDR3 is built from 17 residues. Germline V gives CDR1 MNHEY, CDR2 SVGEGT. The V and J ends lost 5 bases and 0 bases, in that order; junction bases with no gene match: 11. CDR3 amino acids: CASSPPRQGAVNTEAFF. The CDR3 DNA sequence: TGTGCCAGCAGTCCCCCCCGGCAGGGGGCGGTGAACACTGAAGCTTTCTTT.

The chain couples TRBV7-9 to TRBJ1-2, with 8 bases lining up with TRBD1. Unmatched junction bases numbered 7, after V lost 5 bases and J lost 5 bases. The CDR3 has 14 amino acids. Looked up from germline, CDR1 is SEHNR and CDR2 is FQNEAQ (reference sequence). The CDR3 spells CASSHGTGSYGYTF. CDR3 nucleotide sequence: TGTGCCAGCAGCCACGGGACAGGCTCATATGGCTACACCTTC.

The genes are TRBV4-2 and TRBJ1-5; no clear D gene. The germline V gene encodes CDR1 LGHNA and CDR2 YNFKEQ. This CDR3 has 15 residues. The V end lost 0 bases, the J end lost 5 bases, and 11 bases lay between the germline ends. DNA for the CDR3: TGTGCCAGCAGCCAAGAAGTCGGTCCTTATCAGCCCCAGCATTTT. Its translation: CASSQEVGPYQPQHF.

This sequence joins TRBV9 and TRBJ2-3; 14 bases agree with TRBD2. Per the germline V gene, CDR1 is SGDLS and CDR2 is YYNGEE. The CDR3 sequence is 17 residues long. Unmatched junction bases numbered 11, after V lost 6 bases and J lost 5 bases. This CDR3 reads CASTRVGLAGVGDTQYF. The CDR3 DNA follows: TGTGCCAGCACGCGGGTGGGACTAGCGGGAGTTGGAGATACGCAGTATTTT.

V and J are TRBV20-1 and TRBJ2-5, with 8 bases aligning to TRBD2. Trimming cost V 7 bases and J 5 bases; bases outside gene matches: 9. The CDR3 has 13 residues. Germline V gives CDR1 DFQATT, CDR2 SNEGSKA (reference sequence). As DNA, the CDR3 is TGCAGTGTACCCCCCCGGGAGGGGGAGACCCAGTACTTC. Its translation: CSVPPREGETQYF.

Comment on this clonotype: One junction end disagrees with the germline gene, perhaps due to a read error. V and J are TRBV20-1 and TRBJ2-3; 10 bases map to TRBD2. CDR1 and CDR2 from the germline V gene are DFQATT and SNEGSKA (reference sequence). The CDR3 contains 14 residues. CDR3 sequence (DNA): TGCAGTGCGAGAGCGGGAGGGCCCGCAGATACGCAGTATTTT. Translation: CSARAGGPADTQYF.

The V gene is TRBV18, the J gene TRBJ2-1; D is possibly TRBD2 (6 bases). This CDR3 region has 15 residues. Per the germline V gene, CDR1 is KGHSH and CDR2 is LQKENI. V was shortened by 5 bases and J by 4 bases, with 15 bases between the two germline ends. The CDR3 here is CASSTDSGGYNEQFF. In nucleotides, the CDR3 is TGTGCCAGCTCAACGGACTCTGGGGGGTACAATGAGCAGTTCTTC.

This chain links TRBV20-1 with TRBJ1-2; 7 bases are shared with TRBD1. The CDR3 sequence is 14 residues long. The germline gives CDR1 DFQATT, CDR2 SNEGSKA (reference sequence). Trimming at V came to 4 bases and at J to 4 bases, leaving 9 bases not matched to a gene. CDR3 sequence (DNA): TGCAGTGCTACCGGACAGGAACTAATCTATGGCTACACCTTC. It encodes CSATGQELIYGYTF.

This clonotype appeared a single time. The V call is TRBV6-5, the J call TRBJ1-5; 7 nucleotides align to TRBD1. Germline V gene lookup returns CDR1 MNHEY and CDR2 SVGAGI. With 6 bases clipped from V and 2 bases from J, the junction kept 7 bases outside the gene matches. This CDR3 is 15 amino acids long. CDR3 nucleotide sequence: TGTGCCAGCAGAACCGGGACAGCAGGCAATCAGCCCCAGCATTTT. Its protein is CASRTGTAGNQPQHF.

The chain couples TRBV19 to TRBJ1-5, with D tentatively TRBD1 (6 bases). CDR1 is LNHDA and CDR2 is SQIVND in the germline V gene (reference sequence). The CDR3 covers 14 residues. Trimming left V 6 bases short and J 6 bases short, with 15 bases between. The CDR3 spells CASSFTGWGQPQHF. CDR3 nucleotides: TGTGCCAGTAGCTTTACAGGGTGGGGTCAGCCCCAGCATTTT.

This clonotype appeared a single time. The V and J genes are TRBV29-1 and TRBJ2-5, with D uncertain. Trimming left V 7 bases short and J 5 bases short, with 14 bases between. This CDR3 region has 12 residues. Germline V gives CDR1 SQVTM, CDR2 ANQGSEA. For the CDR3, the DNA is TGCAGCGCCCATTATACGTCCGAGACCCAGTACTTC. Protein: CSAHYTSETQYF.

The chain employs TRBV12-3 or TRBV12-4 and TRBJ2-7, with 13 nucleotides matching TRBD2. Unmatched junction bases numbered 9, after V lost 4 bases and J lost 3 bases. The CDR3 is 17 amino acids. CDR3: CASSSSLGLAGNYEQYF. The CDR3 DNA reads TGTGCCAGCAGTTCATCACTGGGACTAGCGGGAAACTACGAGCAGTACTTC.

In its sample, this clonotype was seen once. The chain employs TRBV4-2 and TRBJ2-5; 9 bases are shared with TRBD1. From germline, CDR1 is LGHNA and CDR2 YNFKEQ. Trimming cost V 0 bases and J 4 bases; bases outside gene matches: 3. This CDR3 is built from 15 residues. The CDR3 loop is CASSQEETGGETQYF. The CDR3 nucleotides read TGTGCCAGCAGCCAAGAAGAGACAGGGGGAGAGACCCAGTACTTC.